The 14 T cell receptor beta chains below were found in one sample sequenced in a study of blood T cells in healthy people across ages. A second roughly 6 to 12 cycle PCR used barcoded and J-beta primers. TCRdb reanalysed the 5' RACE reads using MiXCR and keeps one entry per CDR3 protein. In the table there are around 790,000 distinct CDR3 sequences, under 45% of which are singletons. The material sequenced was blood. The source is a man in his 60s in good health.

The chain couples TRBV30 to TRBJ2-5; no clear D. CDR3 length equals 11 residues. V was cut by 2 bases and J by 1 base, with 2 bases left in between. Germline-derived CDR1 and CDR2 are GTSNPN and SVGIG (reference sequence). The CDR3 region has the DNA TGTGCCTGGAGTCCCCAAGAGACCCAGTACTTC. Encoded protein: CAWSPQETQYF.

The chain recombines TRBV7-2 with TRBJ2-2; no clear D. The CDR3 contains 12 residues. Between the trimmed V and J ends, which lost 3 bases and 8 bases, there was a span of 7 bases. CDR1 and CDR2 (germline): SGHTA, FQGNSA. The CDR3 DNA sequence: TGTGCCAGCAGCTTTAAAAATGGGGAGCTGTTTTTT. Protein: CASSFKNGELFF.

This clonotype has a handful of counts. J is TRBJ2-5 and V is TRBV5-1; D is ambiguous. V was shortened by 3 bases and J by 1 base, with 13 bases between the two germline ends. Germline CDR1 is SGHRS and CDR2 is YFSETQ. This CDR3 region has 15 residues. This CDR3 reads CASSSRGPSQETQYF. The DNA of the CDR3 is TGCGCCAGCAGCTCCCGCGGACCTTCCCAAGAGACCCAGTACTTC.

The gene calls are TRBV6-7 and TRBJ2-7; a possible D gene is TRBD1 (6 bases). TRBV6-7 is reported as an ORF; its role is uncertain. This CDR3 spans 14 amino acids. V was trimmed by 2 bases and J by 2 bases, leaving 10 bases between them. The DNA of the CDR3 is TGTGCCAGCAGTTACACCGGGACAACCTACGAGCAGTACTTC. Translation: CASSYTGTTYEQYF.

This clonotype was observed a few times. The chain has TRBV10-1 and TRBJ2-3; possible D gene TRBD2, 6 bases. CDR1 and CDR2 (germline): WNHNN, SYGVQD (reference sequence). V was trimmed by 2 bases and J by 2 bases, leaving 11 bases between them. This CDR3 region has 15 residues. For the CDR3, the DNA is TGCGCCAGCAGTGAGGTACTAGCCCACACAGATACGCAGTATTTT. This gives the protein CASSEVLAHTDTQYF.

This sequence joins TRBV29-1 and TRBJ1-2; 7 nucleotides line up with TRBD1. The junction had 7 bases not matched to a gene; V was cut back by 3 bases and J by 0 bases. The germline CDR1 and CDR2 sequences are SQVTM and ANQGSEA. The CDR3 consists of 15 residues. The CDR3 here is CSVEGGDRSNYGYTF. As DNA, the CDR3 is TGCAGCGTTGAGGGGGGGGACAGATCTAACTATGGCTACACCTTC.

This chain links TRBV7-9 with TRBJ1-5, with a possible D match to TRBD1 (5 bases). Trimming took 5 bases from V and 1 from J, leaving 12 bases between them. In germline, CDR1 is SEHNR, CDR2 FQNEAQ (reference sequence). The CDR3 consists of 15 residues. CDR3 amino acids: CASSPSGASNQPQHF. The CDR3 DNA reads as TGTGCCAGCAGCCCCTCTGGGGCGAGCAATCAGCCCCAGCATTTT. The variable domain in full, with the rest retrieved from reference TRBV7-9 and TRBJ1-5, is DTGVSQNPRHKITKRGQNVTFRCDPISEHNRLYWYRQTLGQGPEFLTYFQNEAQLEKSRLLSDRFSAERPKGSFSTLEIQRTEQGDSAMYLCASSPSGASNQPQHFGDGTRLSIL.

There are many counts of this clonotype. The chain couples TRBV6-2 or TRBV6-3 to TRBJ2-3; TRBD1 matches at 7 bases. Trimming removed 5 bases from V and 3 bases from J; junction bases left unmatched: 2. There are 13 residues in the CDR3. Germline V gives CDR1 MNHEY, CDR2 SVGEGT. CDR3 sequence reads: CASSRQGTDTQYF. CDR3 nucleotide sequence: TGTGCCAGCAGTCGACAGGGTACAGATACGCAGTATTTT.

The chain links TRBV7-4 to TRBJ1-5; TRBD1 agrees at 8 bases. The CDR3 length is 15 residues. J lost 5 bases, V lost 0 bases, and 3 bases had no gene match. CDR1 is SGHVT and CDR2 is SQSDAQ in the germline V gene. The CDR3 reads CASSLAQGADQPQHF. The DNA for the CDR3 is TGTGCCAGCAGCTTAGCTCAGGGGGCTGATCAGCCCCAGCATTTT.

This chain links TRBV5-4 with TRBJ1-2; maybe TRBD1 (5 bases). From germline, CDR1 is SGHNT and CDR2 YYREEE (reference sequence). Trimming removed 1 base from V and 0 bases from J, with 7 bases in between. The CDR3 has 14 amino acids. CDR3 loop: CASSLPGANYGYTF. The CDR3 DNA is TGTGCCAGCAGCTTGCCGGGGGCTAACTATGGCTACACCTTC.

A few counts support this clonotype. The chain combines TRBV30 with TRBJ2-7, with TRBD1 matching 7 bases. The V gene end was trimmed by 6 bases and the J gene end by 0 bases; junction bases not matched to a gene: 5. CDR1 and CDR2 from the germline V gene are GTSNPN and SVGIG (reference sequence). CDR3 length: 13 residues. The CDR3 reads CACPGTASYEQYF. For the CDR3, the DNA is TGTGCCTGTCCTGGGACAGCCTCCTACGAGCAGTACTTC. The full variable domain, completed using reference TRBV30 and TRBJ2-7, is SQTIHQWPATLVQPVGSPLSLECTVEGTSNPNLYWYRQAAGRGLQLLFYSVGIGQISSEVPQNLSASRPQDRQFILSSKKLLLSDSGFYLCACPGTASYEQYFGPGTRLTVT.

This clonotype was observed once. Germline is not matched at one junction end, which may reflect a read error. The chain has TRBV6-5 and TRBJ1-2; D is possibly TRBD1 (5 bases). The CDR3 is 14 residues long. Germline assignment: CDR1 MNHEY and CDR2 SVGAGI. The CDR3 bases are TGTACCAGCAGTCGATCTGGTGGAGGGGATGGCTACACCTTC. Translation gives CTSSRSGGGDGYTF.

This clonotype was picked up one time. The CDR3 DNA is TGCAGTGCCAACCCAGGAGGCAGTTACTCCACTGAAGCTTTCTTT. Its protein product is CSANPGGSYSTEAFF. This chain uses TRBV20-1 with TRBJ1-1; D remains unclear. The CDR3 runs 15 residues. The germline V and J ends were trimmed by 6 bases and 4 bases, with 21 bases remaining between them. Looked up from germline, CDR1 is DFQATT and CDR2 is SNEGSKA (reference sequence).

This chain connects TRBV6-2 or TRBV6-3 to TRBJ2-5; 8 bases are a match to TRBD2. The CDR3 loop spans 13 amino acids. Germline V gene data show CDR1 as MNHEY and CDR2 as SVGEGT. V was pared by 8 bases and J by 2 bases, with 4 bases of the junction left unmatched. The CDR3 spells CASQTSGQETQYF. CDR3 sequence (DNA): TGTGCCAGCCAAACTAGCGGTCAAGAGACCCAGTACTTC.